These 26 T cell receptor beta chains were sequenced from one sample in a study of blood T cell repertoires in COVID-19. Libraries were prepared by immunoSEQ multiplex PCR; TCRdb keeps only in-frame clonotypes and omits some of them. The sample has about 140,000 clones, under 85% seen once. What was sequenced was peripheral blood. The receptor set was obtained from a man between 50 and 59 years old with active or convalescent COVID-19.

This clone was seen once. V usage is TRBV2 and J usage is TRBJ1-1; D perhaps matches TRBD1 (6 bases). Germline CDR1 is SNHLY and CDR2 is FYNNEI. The V gene lost 2 bases and the J gene lost 3 bases, with 13 bases spanning the gap. The CDR3 runs to 15 residues. The DNA for the CDR3 is TGTGCCAGCAGTGAAACCTCGGCAGGGGACACTGAAGCTTTCTTT. Protein sequence: CASSETSAGDTEAFF. Drawing the rest from reference TRBV2 and TRBJ1-1, the complete variable domain is EPEVTQTPSHQVTQMGQEVILRCVPISNHLYFYWYRQILGQKVEFLVSFYNNEISEKSEIFDDQFSVERPDGSNFTLKIRSTKLEDSAMYFCASSETSAGDTEAFFGQGTRLTVV.

This clone was picked up many times. V gene TRBV27 combines with J gene TRBJ2-2; D is perhaps TRBD1 (6 bases). CDR1 and CDR2 (germline): MNHEY, SMNVEV (reference sequence). V lost 4 bases and J 7 bases, leaving 10 bases between the germline ends. The CDR3 runs 13 residues. Written as DNA, the CDR3 is TGTGCCAGCAGTTCGCAGGGGTTCGGGGAGCTGTTTTTT. Residues: CASSSQGFGELFF.

The V and J genes are TRBV6-5 and TRBJ1-4; D is uncertain. The germline V and J ends were trimmed by 3 bases and 6 bases, with 14 bases remaining between them. This CDR3 has 15 residues. Per germline, CDR1 MNHEY and CDR2 SVGAGI. Here the CDR3 reads CASSYGGGSDEKLFF. The CDR3 DNA sequence: TGTGCCAGCAGTTATGGAGGAGGGTCTGATGAAAAACTGTTTTTT.

This chain links TRBV28 with TRBJ1-2, with a tentative D call TRBD1 (6 bases). With 6 bases removed from V and 2 bases from J, the gap between germline ends came to 16 bases. Germline V gives CDR1 MDHEN, CDR2 SYDVKM. The CDR3 extends over 15 amino acids. In DNA, the CDR3 is TGTGCCAGCAGGGGTACAGGGCGAAAAAACTATGGCTACACCTTC. The encoded protein is CASRGTGRKNYGYTF.

V is TRBV4-1 and J is TRBJ2-5, with TRBD2 matching over 10 bases. The CDR3 length is 18 residues. The germline V gene has CDR1 MGHRA and CDR2 YSYEKL. With 4 bases clipped from V and 2 bases from J, the junction kept 13 bases outside the gene matches. CDR3 loop: CASSPYFPSGSQQETQYF. The CDR3 region has the DNA TGCGCCAGCAGCCCATACTTCCCTAGCGGGAGTCAGCAAGAGACCCAGTACTTC.

The rearrangement links TRBV10-2 to TRBJ2-1; TRBD2 might be the D (5 bases). The CDR3 has 13 residues. The V gene lost 6 bases and the J gene lost 1 base, with 7 bases spanning the gap. The germline gives CDR1 WSHSY, CDR2 SAAADI. This CDR3 reads CASSRGSYNEQFF. In DNA, the CDR3 is TGCGCCAGCAGCCGAGGGTCCTACAATGAGCAGTTCTTC.

The V and J genes are TRBV12-3 or TRBV12-4 and TRBJ2-7, with 8 bases lining up with TRBD1. V shed 5 bases, J shed 11 bases, and the junction held 11 bases outside the gene matches. This CDR3 is built from 13 residues. CDR3 sequence reads: CASSGTGQGREYF. The DNA for the CDR3 is TGTGCCAGCAGTGGGACCGGACAGGGCCGGGAGTACTTC.

The chain couples TRBV29-1 to TRBJ1-1; D unclear. Germline V CDR1 and CDR2: SQVTM, ANQGSEA. This CDR3 comprises 11 residues. Trimming shortened V by 3 bases and J by 4 bases, and 6 bases separated the two germline ends. CDR3 nucleotides: TGCAGCGTTGAGAAGCCCACTGAAGCTTTCTTT. This gives the protein CSVEKPTEAFF.

The chain links TRBV9 to TRBJ1-4, with D possibly TRBD1 on 5 matching bases. The germline V and J ends were trimmed by 2 bases and 7 bases, with 15 bases remaining between them. Germline CDR1 reads SGDLS; CDR2 reads YYNGEE. This CDR3 is built from 15 residues. The CDR3 spells CASSVSPGQGEKLFF. The CDR3 DNA sequence: TGTGCCAGCAGCGTCTCCCCTGGGCAGGGTGAAAAACTGTTTTTT.

The chain combines TRBV2 with TRBJ2-7; 10 bases fit TRBD2. Losses at the gene ends were 4 bases for V and 3 bases for J; bases not matched to a gene: 3. The CDR3 length is 14 residues. The germline CDR1 and CDR2 sequences are SNHLY and FYNNEI. CDR3 protein: CASSGTSGDYEQYF. CDR3 coding DNA: TGTGCCAGCAGTGGGACTAGCGGTGACTACGAGCAGTACTTC.

CDR3 coding DNA: TGTGCCAGCAGAGGACAGGACATTAGCTACACCTTC. It yields the protein CASRGQDISYTF. The J gene is TRBJ1-2, the V gene TRBV9, with 7 positions matching TRBD1. Germline assignment: CDR1 SGDLS and CDR2 YYNGEE. The CDR3 consists of 12 residues. Trimming took 5 bases from V and 9 from J; bases not matched to a gene: 7. The full variable domain, with the rest looked up from reference TRBV9 and TRBJ1-2, is DSGVTQTPKHLITATGQRVTLRCSPRSGDLSVYWYQQSLDQGLQFLIQYYNGEERAKGNILERFSAQQFPDLHSELNLSSLELGDSALYFCASRGQDISYTFGSGTRLTVV.

The chain has TRBV7-2 and TRBJ2-1; 11 bases align to TRBD2. Germline V gives CDR1 SGHTA, CDR2 FQGNSA. V lost 4 bases to trimming and J lost 5 bases; unmatched junction nucleotides: 7. The CDR3 contains 16 residues. The CDR3 reads CASSYTSGRIDNEQFF. CDR3 DNA: TGTGCCAGCAGCTATACTAGCGGGAGAATAGACAATGAGCAGTTCTTC.

The chain is built from TRBV7-7 and TRBJ2-5; D is perhaps TRBD2 (6 bases). Germline V lookup: CDR1 SSHAT, CDR2 FNYEAQ (reference sequence). The V and J ends lost 4 bases and 1 base respectively, with 13 bases between them. The CDR3 is 15 amino acids. CDR3 sequence: CASSWGVRGQETQYF. CDR3 in DNA: TGTGCCAGCAGCTGGGGGGTGCGCGGCCAAGAGACCCAGTACTTC.

V gene TRBV19 combines with J gene TRBJ2-7, with 11 bases matching TRBD1. V was clipped by 5 bases and J by 4 bases; unmatched bases: 4. Germline assignment: CDR1 LNHDA and CDR2 SQIVND (reference sequence). The CDR3 runs to 14 residues. CDR3 DNA sequence: TGTGCCAGTAGTCTCCGGGACAGGGGGTACGAGCAGTACTTC. This encodes CASSLRDRGYEQYF.

This clone appeared once. The chain joins TRBV7-8 to TRBJ2-7; D is possibly TRBD1 (6 bases). The CDR3 has 14 amino acids. Trimming left V 2 bases short and J 3 bases short, with 11 bases between. Germline-derived CDR1 and CDR2 are SGHVS and FQNEAQ. This CDR3 is CASSLQGTGYEQYF. CDR3 nucleotides: TGTGCCAGCAGCTTACAGGGGACGGGCTACGAGCAGTACTTC.

The chain links TRBV7-9 to TRBJ1-2; maybe TRBD1 (5 bases). From germline, CDR1 is SEHNR and CDR2 FQNEAQ (reference sequence). The CDR3 extends over 13 amino acids. The ends were cut back, 1 base at V and 8 bases at J, with 11 bases in the middle. The CDR3 sequence: CASSLGGEDGYTF. The CDR3 DNA reads TGTGCCAGCAGCTTAGGGGGGGAGGACGGCTACACCTTC.

The V gene is TRBV2, the J gene TRBJ2-1; 8 bases match TRBD2. From germline, CDR1 is SNHLY and CDR2 FYNNEI. CDR3 size: 17 residues. Trimming removed 5 bases from V and 3 bases from J; junction bases left unmatched: 12. CDR3 sequence: CASSRAIAGRGYNEQFF. CDR3 bases: TGTGCCAGCAGTAGGGCTATAGCGGGAAGGGGCTACAATGAGCAGTTCTTC.

There are many counts of this clone. The CDR3 DNA follows: TGTGCCAGCAGCCAGACACAGGGTTTTGAAGCTTTCTTT. This translates into CASSQTQGFEAFF. V usage is TRBV4-2 and J usage is TRBJ1-1; D may be TRBD1 (6 bases). Per germline, CDR1 LGHNA and CDR2 YNFKEQ. Trimming cost V 3 bases and J 7 bases, with 12 bases left between them. This CDR3 is built from 13 residues.

This clone was found once. One junction end disagrees with the germline gene, perhaps due to a read error. The chain uses TRBV19 and TRBJ1-6; D is unclear. The CDR3 totals 13 residues. CDR1 LNHDA and CDR2 SQIVND come from the germline V gene (reference sequence). The chain's CDR3 is CASSINGPSALHF. CDR3 DNA sequence: TGTGCCAGTAGTATCAATGGGCCTTCAGCCCTCCACTTT.

The J gene is TRBJ2-1, the V gene TRBV7-3, with a possible D match to TRBD2 (6 bases). Germline V lookup: CDR1 SGHTA, CDR2 FQGTGA. Trimming removed 1 base at V and 4 bases at J, with 17 bases between. The CDR3 is made up of 17 amino acids. CDR3 nucleotides: TGTGCCAGCAGCTTAAATCCCCAAAGGAGGGATTACAATGAGCAGTTCTTC. This sequence encodes CASSLNPQRRDYNEQFF.

This clone was seen only a few times. The CDR3, as DNA: TGTGCCAGCAGTTACCCGGACAGGAACACTGAAGCTTTCTTT. It encodes CASSYPDRNTEAFF. The genes are TRBV6-5 and TRBJ1-1, with a possible D match to TRBD1 (6 bases). Germline V lookup: CDR1 MNHEY, CDR2 SVGAGI. Between the trimmed V and J ends, which lost 2 bases and 1 base, there was a span of 8 bases. This CDR3 has 14 amino acids.

J is TRBJ2-7 and V is TRBV11-3, with TRBD1 matching 8 bases. Germline lookup yields CDR1 SGHNT and CDR2 YENEEA. The CDR3 contains 15 residues. Losses at the gene ends were 1 base for V and 4 bases for J; bases not matched to a gene: 6. DNA for the CDR3: TGTGCCAGCAGCTTAGCCGGGACAGGCTCTTACGAGCAGTACTTC. It encodes CASSLAGTGSYEQYF.

This chain joins TRBV30 and TRBJ1-6; D is ambiguous. CDR3 length: 13 residues. Germline assignment: CDR1 GTSNPN and CDR2 SVGIG (reference sequence). Here the CDR3 DNA reads TGTGCTCTAGACGGCGGGCGGGATTCACCCCTCCACTTT. This sequence encodes CALDGGRDSPLHF.

The chain carries TRBV2 and TRBJ2-3; TRBD1 might be the D (6 bases). This CDR3 has 16 amino acids. Between the trimmed V and J ends, which lost 6 bases and 2 bases, there was a span of 18 bases. Germline V gene data show CDR1 as SNHLY and CDR2 as FYNNEI. DNA for the CDR3: TGTGCCAGCAGGGGGAAGACAGGCAGATCCACAGATACGCAGTATTTT. It specifies CASRGKTGRSTDTQYF.

The CDR3 DNA is TGTGCCAGCAGCTTGGCCCCGGGTCTAGCATCCGAGCAGTACTTC. Translation: CASSLAPGLASEQYF. V gene TRBV5-4 combines with J gene TRBJ2-7; D possibly corresponds to TRBD2 (5 bases). Deletions cut 0 bases from V and 6 bases from J, with 16 bases between. Germline-derived CDR1 and CDR2 are SGHNT and YYREEE (reference sequence). This CDR3 region has 15 residues.

V usage is TRBV7-2 and J usage is TRBJ2-1; D uncertain. The CDR3 loop spans 14 amino acids. Germline V gives CDR1 SGHTA, CDR2 FQGNSA. V was pared by 5 bases and J by 5 bases, with 13 bases between. The CDR3 DNA sequence: TGTGCCAGCAGCCACGGCATGAGGAACAATGAGCAGTTCTTC. This encodes CASSHGMRNNEQFF.